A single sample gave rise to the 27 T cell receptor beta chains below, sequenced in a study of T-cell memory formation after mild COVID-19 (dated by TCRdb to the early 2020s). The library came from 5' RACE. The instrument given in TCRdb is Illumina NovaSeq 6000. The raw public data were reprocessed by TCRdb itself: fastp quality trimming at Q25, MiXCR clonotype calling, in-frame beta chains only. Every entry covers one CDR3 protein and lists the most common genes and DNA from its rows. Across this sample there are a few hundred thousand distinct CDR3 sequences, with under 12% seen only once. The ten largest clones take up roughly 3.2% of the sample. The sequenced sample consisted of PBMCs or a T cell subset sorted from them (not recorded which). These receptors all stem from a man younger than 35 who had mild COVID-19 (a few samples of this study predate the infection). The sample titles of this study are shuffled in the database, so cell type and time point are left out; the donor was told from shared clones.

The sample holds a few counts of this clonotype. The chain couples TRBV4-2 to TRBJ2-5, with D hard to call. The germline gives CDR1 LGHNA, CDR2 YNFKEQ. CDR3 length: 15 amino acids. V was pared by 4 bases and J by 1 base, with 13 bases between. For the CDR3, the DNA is TGTGCCAGCAGCCCAGATCGTAGGCGCCAAGAGACCCAGTACTTC. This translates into CASSPDRRRQETQYF.

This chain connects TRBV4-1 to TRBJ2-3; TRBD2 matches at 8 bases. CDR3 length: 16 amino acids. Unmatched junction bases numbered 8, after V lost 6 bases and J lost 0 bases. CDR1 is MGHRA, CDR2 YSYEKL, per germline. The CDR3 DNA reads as TGCGCCAGCAGATCACCTTTAGCGGGGAGCACAGATACGCAGTATTTT. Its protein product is CASRSPLAGSTDTQYF.

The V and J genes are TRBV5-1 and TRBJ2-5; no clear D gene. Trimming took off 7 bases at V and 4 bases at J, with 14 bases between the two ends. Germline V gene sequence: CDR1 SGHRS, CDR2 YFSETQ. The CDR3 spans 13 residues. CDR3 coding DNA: TGCGCCAGCGGGGATGGGTTAGGAGAGACCCAGTACTTC. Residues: CASGDGLGETQYF.

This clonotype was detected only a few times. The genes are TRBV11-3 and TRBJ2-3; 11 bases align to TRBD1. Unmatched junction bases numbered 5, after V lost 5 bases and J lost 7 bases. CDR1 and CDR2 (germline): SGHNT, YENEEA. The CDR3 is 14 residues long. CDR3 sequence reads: CASSLGTGGNTQYF. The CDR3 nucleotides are TGTGCCAGCAGCCTCGGGACAGGGGGAAATACGCAGTATTTT.

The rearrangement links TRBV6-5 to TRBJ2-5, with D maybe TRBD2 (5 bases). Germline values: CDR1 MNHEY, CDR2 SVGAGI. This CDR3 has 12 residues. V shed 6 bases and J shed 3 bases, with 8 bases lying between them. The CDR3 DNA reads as TGTGCCAGCAGAACGGGGAAAGAGACCCAGTACTTC. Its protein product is CASRTGKETQYF.

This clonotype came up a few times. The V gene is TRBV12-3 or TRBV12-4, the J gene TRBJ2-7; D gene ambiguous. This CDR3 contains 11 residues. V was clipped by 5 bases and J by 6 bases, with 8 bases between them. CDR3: CASSLHSEQYF. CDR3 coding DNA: TGTGCCAGCAGTCTTCACAGCGAGCAGTACTTC.

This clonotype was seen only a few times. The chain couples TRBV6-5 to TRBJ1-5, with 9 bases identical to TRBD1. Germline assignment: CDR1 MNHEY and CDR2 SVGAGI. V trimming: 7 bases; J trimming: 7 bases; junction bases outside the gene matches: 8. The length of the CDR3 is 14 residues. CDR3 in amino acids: CASTSGQGDQPQHF. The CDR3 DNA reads TGTGCCAGCACCTCGGGACAGGGTGACCAGCCCCAGCATTTT.

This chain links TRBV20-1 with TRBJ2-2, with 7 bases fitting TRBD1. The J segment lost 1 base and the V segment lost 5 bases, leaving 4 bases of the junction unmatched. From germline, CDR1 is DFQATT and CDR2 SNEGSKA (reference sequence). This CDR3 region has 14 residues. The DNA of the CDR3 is TGCAGTGCTGTCAACAGGGGGAACACCGGGGAGCTGTTTTTT. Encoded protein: CSAVNRGNTGELFF.

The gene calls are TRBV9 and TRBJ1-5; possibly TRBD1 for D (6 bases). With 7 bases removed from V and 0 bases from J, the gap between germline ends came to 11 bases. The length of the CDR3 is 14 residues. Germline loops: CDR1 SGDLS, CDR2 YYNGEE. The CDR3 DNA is TGTGCCAGCGGCGGGGGCATTAGCAATCAGCCCCAGCATTTT. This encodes CASGGGISNQPQHF. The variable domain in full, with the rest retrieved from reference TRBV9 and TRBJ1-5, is DSGVTQTPKHLITATGQRVTLRCSPRSGDLSVYWYQQSLDQGLQFLIQYYNGEERAKGNILERFSAQQFPDLHSELNLSSLELGDSALYFCASGGGISNQPQHFGDGTRLSIL.

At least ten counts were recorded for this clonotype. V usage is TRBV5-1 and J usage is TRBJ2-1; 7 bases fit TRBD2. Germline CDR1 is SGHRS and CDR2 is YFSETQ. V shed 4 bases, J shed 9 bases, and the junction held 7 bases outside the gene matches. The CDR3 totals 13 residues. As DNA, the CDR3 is TGCGCCAGCAGCCACAGCGGGGCTTCTGAGCAGTTCTTC. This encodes CASSHSGASEQFF.

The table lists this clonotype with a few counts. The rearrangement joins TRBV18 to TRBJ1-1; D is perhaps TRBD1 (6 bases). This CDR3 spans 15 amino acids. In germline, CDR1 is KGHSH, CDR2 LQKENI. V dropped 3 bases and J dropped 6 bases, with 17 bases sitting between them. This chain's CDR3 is CASSPPFRGAAEAFF. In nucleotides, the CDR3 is TGTGCCAGCTCACCCCCATTCAGGGGCGCCGCTGAAGCTTTCTTT.

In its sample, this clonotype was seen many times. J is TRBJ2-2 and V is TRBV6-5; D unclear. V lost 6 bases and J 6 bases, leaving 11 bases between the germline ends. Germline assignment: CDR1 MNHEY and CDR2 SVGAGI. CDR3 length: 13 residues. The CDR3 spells CASRSGGAGELFF. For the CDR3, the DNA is TGTGCCAGCAGGTCGGGTGGAGCCGGGGAGCTGTTTTTT.

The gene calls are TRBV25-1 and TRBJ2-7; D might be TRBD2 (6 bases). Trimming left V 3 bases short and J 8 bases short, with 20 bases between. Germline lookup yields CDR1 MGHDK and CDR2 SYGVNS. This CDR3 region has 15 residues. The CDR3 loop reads CASSDVGVRGWKQYF. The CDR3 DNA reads TGTGCCAGCAGTGACGTGGGGGTGCGGGGTTGGAAGCAGTACTTC.

For the CDR3, the DNA is TGCAGTGCCCCGGACCCGGCAGGAGCTTTCTTT. Its protein is CSAPDPAGAFF. This chain joins TRBV20-1 and TRBJ1-1; D unresolved. V shed 6 bases and J shed 10 bases, with 15 bases lying between them. CDR3 length: 11 residues. The germline CDR1 and CDR2 sequences are DFQATT and SNEGSKA (reference sequence).

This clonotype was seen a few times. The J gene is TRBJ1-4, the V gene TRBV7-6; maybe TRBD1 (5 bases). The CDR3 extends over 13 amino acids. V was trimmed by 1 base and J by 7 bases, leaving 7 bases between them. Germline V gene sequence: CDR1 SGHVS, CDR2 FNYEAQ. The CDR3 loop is CASSLGGSEKLFF. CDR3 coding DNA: TGTGCCAGCAGCTTAGGGGGGAGTGAAAAACTGTTTTTT.

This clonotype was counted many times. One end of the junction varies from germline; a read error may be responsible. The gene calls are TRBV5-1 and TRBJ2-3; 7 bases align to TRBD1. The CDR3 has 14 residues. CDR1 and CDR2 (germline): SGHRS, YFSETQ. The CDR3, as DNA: TGTGCCAGCAGCTTAGGGGGCGTTACTGATACGCAGTATTTT. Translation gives CASSLGGVTDTQYF.

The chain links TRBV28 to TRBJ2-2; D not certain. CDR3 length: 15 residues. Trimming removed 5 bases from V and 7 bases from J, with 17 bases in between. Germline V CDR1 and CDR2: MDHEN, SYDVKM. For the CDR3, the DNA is TGTGCCAGCAGTCCCTTGAAAGTACGCATCGGGGAGCTGTTTTTT. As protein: CASSPLKVRIGELFF.

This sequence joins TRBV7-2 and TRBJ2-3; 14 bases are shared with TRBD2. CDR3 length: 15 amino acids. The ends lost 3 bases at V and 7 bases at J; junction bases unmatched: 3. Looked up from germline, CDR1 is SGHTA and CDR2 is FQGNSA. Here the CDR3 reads CASSFGTSGGYTQYF. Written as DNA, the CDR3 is TGTGCCAGCAGCTTCGGGACTAGCGGGGGATATACGCAGTATTTT.

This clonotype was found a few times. CDR3 sequence (DNA): TGTGCCAGCAGTTACCCGGACAGTGGAATTGCAACTAATGAAAAACTGTTTTTT. Its translation is CASSYPDSGIATNEKLFF. J is TRBJ1-4 and V is TRBV6-2 or TRBV6-3; a weak D match, TRBD1 (6 bases). V was pared by 2 bases and J by 0 bases, with 16 bases between. The CDR3 is 18 residues long. Looked up from germline, CDR1 is MNHEY and CDR2 is SVGEGT.

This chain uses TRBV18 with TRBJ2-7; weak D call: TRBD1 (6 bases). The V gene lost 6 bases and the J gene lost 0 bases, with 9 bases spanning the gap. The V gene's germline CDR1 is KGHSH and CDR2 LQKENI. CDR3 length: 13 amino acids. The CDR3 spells CASSQGTSYEQYF. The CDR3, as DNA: TGTGCCAGCTCGCAGGGGACCTCCTACGAGCAGTACTTC.

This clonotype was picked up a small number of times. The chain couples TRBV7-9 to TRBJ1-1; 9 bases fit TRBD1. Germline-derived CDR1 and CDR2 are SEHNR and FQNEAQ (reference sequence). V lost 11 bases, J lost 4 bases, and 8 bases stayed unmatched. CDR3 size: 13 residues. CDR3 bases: TGTGCCGGGGGACAGGGAGGTGGCACTGAAGCTTTCTTT. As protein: CAGGQGGGTEAFF.

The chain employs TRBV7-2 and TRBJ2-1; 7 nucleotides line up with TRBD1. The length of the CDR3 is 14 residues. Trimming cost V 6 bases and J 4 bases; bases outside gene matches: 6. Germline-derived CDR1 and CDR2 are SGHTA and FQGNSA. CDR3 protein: CASRRDRVYNEQFF. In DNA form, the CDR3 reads TGTGCCAGCAGAAGGGACAGAGTTTACAATGAGCAGTTCTTC.

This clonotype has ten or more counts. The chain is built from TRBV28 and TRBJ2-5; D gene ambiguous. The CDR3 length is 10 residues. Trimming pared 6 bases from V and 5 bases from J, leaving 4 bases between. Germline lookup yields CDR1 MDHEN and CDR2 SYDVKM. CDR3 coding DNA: TGTGCCAGCAGCGGGGAGACCCAGTACTTC. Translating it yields CASSGETQYF.

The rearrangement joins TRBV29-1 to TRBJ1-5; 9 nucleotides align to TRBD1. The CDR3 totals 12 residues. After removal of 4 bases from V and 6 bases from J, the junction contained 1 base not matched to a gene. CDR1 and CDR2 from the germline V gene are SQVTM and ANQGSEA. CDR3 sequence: CSVAQGAQPQHF. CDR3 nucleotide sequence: TGCAGCGTTGCACAGGGGGCTCAGCCCCAGCATTTT.

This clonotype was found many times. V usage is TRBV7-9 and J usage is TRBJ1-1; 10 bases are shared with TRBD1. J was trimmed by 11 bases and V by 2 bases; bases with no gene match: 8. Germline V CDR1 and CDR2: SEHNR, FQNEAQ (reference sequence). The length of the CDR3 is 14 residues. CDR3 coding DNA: TGTGCCAGCAGCTTATCCGGGACAGGGGCGTTGGCTTTCTTT. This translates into CASSLSGTGALAFF. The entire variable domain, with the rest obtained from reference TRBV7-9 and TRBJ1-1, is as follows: DTGVSQNPRHKITKRGQNVTFRCDPISEHNRLYWYRQTLGQGPEFLTYFQNEAQLEKSRLLSDRFSAERPKGSFSTLEIQRTEQGDSAMYLCASSLSGTGALAFFGQGTRLTVV.

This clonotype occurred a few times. DNA for the CDR3: TGCAGTGCTAGAGTCCCGGGTACAATGGGGGGCTACACCTTC. As protein: CSARVPGTMGGYTF. The rearrangement uses TRBV20-1 and TRBJ1-2; D is undetermined. The V gene's germline CDR1 is DFQATT and CDR2 SNEGSKA (reference sequence). The CDR3 has 14 amino acids. V lost 1 base, J lost 8 bases, and 17 bases lay in between.

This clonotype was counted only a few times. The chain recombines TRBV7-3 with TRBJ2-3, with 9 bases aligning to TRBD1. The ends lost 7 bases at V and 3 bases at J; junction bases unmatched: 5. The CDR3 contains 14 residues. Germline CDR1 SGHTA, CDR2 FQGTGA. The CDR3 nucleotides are TGTGCCAGCACCCCTGGGACAGGGACAGATACGCAGTATTTT. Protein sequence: CASTPGTGTDTQYF.